The sequence of this TCR beta chain was determined in a study of OX40 agonist ivuxolimab in advanced cancers. Repertoires were generated with immunoSEQ multiplex PCR, while TCRdb's copy carries only in-frame clones and drops some. Among some 44,000 clones listed, 82% were seen once. In its sample, this clone was seen once. This clonotype was sampled from an adult with an advanced solid tumor such as melanoma, head and neck, liver or kidney cancer. The starting material was CD4+ or CD8+ T cells sorted from blood, obtained in a trial of the OX40 agonist ivuxolimab.

CDR3 DNA sequence: TGTGCCAGCAGCGCCCCGGGACTAGCGGTTGGGGGCACCGGGGAGCTGTTTTTT. This gives the protein CASSAPGLAVGGTGELFF. This rearrangement joins TRBV9 to TRBJ2-2, with 11 bases that match TRBD2. The V segment lost 3 bases and the J segment 4 bases; nucleotides outside the gene matches: 11. Germline CDR1 and CDR2: SGDLS and YYNGEE. CDR3 size: 18 residues.